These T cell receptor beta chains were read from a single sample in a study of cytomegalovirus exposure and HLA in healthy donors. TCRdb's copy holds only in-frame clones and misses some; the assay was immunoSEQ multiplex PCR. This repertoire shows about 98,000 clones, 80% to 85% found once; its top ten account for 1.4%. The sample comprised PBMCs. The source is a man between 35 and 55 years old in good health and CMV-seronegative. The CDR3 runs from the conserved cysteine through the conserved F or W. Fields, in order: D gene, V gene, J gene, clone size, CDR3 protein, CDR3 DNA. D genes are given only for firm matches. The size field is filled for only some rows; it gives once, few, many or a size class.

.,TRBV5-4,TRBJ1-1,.,CASSFGGNTEAFF,TGTGCCAGCAGCTTCGGGGGGAACACTGAAGCTTTCTTT
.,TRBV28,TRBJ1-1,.,CASSFTGRNTEAFF,TGTGCCAGCAGTTTTACAGGGAGGAACACTGAAGCTTTCTTT
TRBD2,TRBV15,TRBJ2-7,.,CATTPTSGPYEQYF,TGTGCCACCACCCCGACTAGCGGGCCCTACGAGCAGTACTTC
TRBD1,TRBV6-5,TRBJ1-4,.,CASTGTAGHEKLFF,TGTGCCAGCACCGGGACAGCTGGCCATGAAAAACTGTTTTTT
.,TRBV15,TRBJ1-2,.,CATRDLGDGGLDGYTF,TGTGCCACCAGGGATTTGGGGGACGGGGGGTTGGATGGCTACACCTTC
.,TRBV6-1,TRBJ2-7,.,CASRVNGGSYEQYF,TGTGCCAGCAGGGTGAACGGGGGTTCCTACGAGCAGTACTTC
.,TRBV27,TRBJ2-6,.,CASSSPGTRGFGANVLTF,TGTGCCAGCAGTTCCCCGGGGACAAGGGGGTTTGGGGCCAACGTCCTGACTTTC
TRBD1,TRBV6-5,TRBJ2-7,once,CASSAQGSPYEQYF,TGTGCCAGCAGTGCACAGGGGAGTCCCTACGAGCAGTACTTC
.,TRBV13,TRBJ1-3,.,CASSLQGSSGNTIYF,TGTGCCAGCAGCTTACAGGGCAGCTCTGGAAACACCATATATTTT
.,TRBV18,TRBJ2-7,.,CASSPSLVYEQYF,TGTGCCAGCTCACCTTCGCTAGTGTACGAGCAGTACTTC
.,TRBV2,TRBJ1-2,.,CASSERLAWGYTF,TGTGCCAGCAGTGAACGGCTAGCATGGGGCTACACCTTC
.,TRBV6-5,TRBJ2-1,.,CASSYRGNEQFF,TGTGCCAGCAGTTACAGGGGCAATGAGCAGTTCTTC
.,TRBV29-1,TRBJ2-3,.,CSVDGGQSGVTDTQYF,TGCAGCGTTGATGGAGGGCAGTCGGGCGTTACAGATACGCAGTATTTT
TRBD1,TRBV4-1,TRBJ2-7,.,CASSKTRDRSYEQYF,TGCGCCAGCAGCAAGACACGGGACAGATCCTACGAGCAGTACTTC
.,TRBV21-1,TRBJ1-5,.,CASSRTNREYNQPQHF,TGTGCCAGCAGCCGTACGAACAGGGAATACAATCAGCCCCAGCATTTT
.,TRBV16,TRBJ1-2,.,CASSQTGLYGYTF,TGTGCCAGCAGCCAAACAGGGCTTTATGGCTACACCTTC
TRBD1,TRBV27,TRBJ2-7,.,CASSFFGTGGYEQYF,TGTGCCAGCAGTTTTTTTGGGACAGGGGGGTACGAGCAGTACTTC
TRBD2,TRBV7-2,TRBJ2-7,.,CASSLKRGWYEQYF,TGTGCCAGCAGCTTAAAGCGGGGGTGGTACGAGCAGTACTTC
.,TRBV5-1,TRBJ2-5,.,CASSLGQQETQYF,TGCGCCAGCAGCTTAGGACAGCAAGAGACCCAGTACTTC
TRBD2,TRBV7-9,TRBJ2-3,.,CASSSGLAGGYDTQYF,TGTGCCAGCAGCTCGGGACTAGCGGGGGGATATGATACGCAGTATTTT
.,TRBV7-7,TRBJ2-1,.,CASSYRFSSYNEQFF,TGTGCCAGCAGCTACAGGTTCAGCTCCTACAATGAGCAGTTCTTC
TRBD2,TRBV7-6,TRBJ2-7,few,CASSYSSGGTSYEQYF,TGTGCCAGCAGCTATTCTAGCGGGGGGACCTCCTACGAGCAGTACTTC
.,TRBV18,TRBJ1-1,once,CASSRYEETEAFF,TGTGCCAGCTCACGGTATGAGGAAACTGAAGCTTTCTTT
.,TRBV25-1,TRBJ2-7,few,CASSEKGGYEQYF,TGTGCCAGCAGTGAAAAGGGAGGCTACGAGCAGTACTTC
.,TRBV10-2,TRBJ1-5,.,CASSESWQDFDQPQHF,TGCGCCAGCAGTGAGTCATGGCAGGACTTCGATCAGCCCCAGCATTTT
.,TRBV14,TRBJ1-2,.,CASSPGHEGDNYGYTF,TGTGCCAGCAGCCCGGGACATGAGGGGGACAACTATGGCTACACCTTC
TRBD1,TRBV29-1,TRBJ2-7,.,CSVGGRGSVEQYF,TGCAGCGTTGGAGGCAGGGGGTCAGTCGAGCAGTACTTC
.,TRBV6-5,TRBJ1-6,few,CASAVGSSYNSPLHF,TGTGCCAGCGCGGTTGGCAGCTCCTATAATTCACCCCTCCACTTT
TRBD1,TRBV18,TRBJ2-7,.,CASSSDRGRVGSYEQYF,TGTGCCAGCTCGTCGGACAGGGGGCGCGTTGGGTCCTACGAGCAGTACTTC
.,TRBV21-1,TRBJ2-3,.,CASSKPRGTSANTDTQYF,TGTGCCAGCAGCAAGCCCCGTGGGACTAGCGCTAACACAGATACGCAGTATTTT
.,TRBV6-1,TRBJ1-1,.,CASSEVGRYAFF,TGTGCCAGCAGTGAAGTAGGGAGGTACGCTTTCTTT
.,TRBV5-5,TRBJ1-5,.,CASSFYDGYQPQHF,TGTGCCAGCAGCTTTTATGACGGGTACCAGCCCCAGCATTTT
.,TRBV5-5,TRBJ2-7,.,CASRSLASYEQYF,TGTGCCAGCAGGTCCCTAGCCTCCTACGAGCAGTACTTC
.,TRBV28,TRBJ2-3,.,CASNNAGTDTQYF,TGTGCCAGCAACAACGCGGGCACAGATACGCAGTATTTT
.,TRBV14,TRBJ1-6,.,CASSPLGGGNSPLHF,TGTGCCAGCAGCCCCCTCGGGGGAGGCAATTCACCCCTCCACTTT
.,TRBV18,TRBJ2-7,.,CASSPLGQGGYEQYF,TGTGCCAGCTCACCCCTCGGGCAGGGTGGCTACGAGCAGTACTTC
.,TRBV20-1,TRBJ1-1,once,CSARFPGEAFF,TGCAGTGCTAGATTCCCAGGGGAAGCTTTCTTT
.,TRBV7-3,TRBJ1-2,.,CASSPIPGQKGANYGYTF,TGTGCCAGCAGCCCAATCCCGGGACAAAAAGGTGCTAACTATGGCTACACCTTC
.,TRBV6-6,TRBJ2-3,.,CASSYEADTQYF,TGTGCCAGCAGTTACGAGGCAGATACGCAGTATTTT
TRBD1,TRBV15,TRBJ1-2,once,CATSRQGTGAGNGYTF,TGTGCCACCAGCAGACAAGGGACAGGGGCGGGTAATGGCTACACCTTC